A selection of T cell receptor beta chains follows, all from one sample in a study of blood T cell repertoires in COVID-19. The table came from immunoSEQ multiplex PCR; TCRdb's copy has only in-frame clones and leaves some out. The profile shows around 78,000 clones, roughly 80% of them singletons. The specimen sequenced was peripheral blood. The receptors were gathered from a human donor in a cohort sampled during active COVID-19. CDR3s include the opening cysteine and the closing phenylalanine or tryptophan. The order of the fields is V gene, D gene, clone size, J gene, CDR3 protein, CDR3 DNA. D genes are given only for firm matches. The listing skips clone size in some rows; elsewhere it reads once, few, many or a size class.

V: TRBV7-8
D: TRBD1
size: -
J: TRBJ1-6
CDR3: CASSLPDRVYNSPLHF
DNA: TGTGCCAGCAGCTTACCGGACAGGGTCTATAATTCACCCCTCCACTTT

V: TRBV5-1
D: -
size: once
J: TRBJ1-1
CDR3: CASSPVDVATEAFF
DNA: TGCGCCAGCAGCCCTGTTGACGTAGCCACTGAAGCTTTCTTT

V: TRBV19
D: -
size: -
J: TRBJ1-4
CDR3: CASSMGLNEKLFF
DNA: TGTGCCAGTAGTATGGGACTTAATGAAAAACTGTTTTTT

V: TRBV19
D: TRBD1
size: -
J: TRBJ2-7
CDR3: CASSRTGTYEQYF
DNA: TGTGCCAGTAGCAGGACAGGGACCTACGAGCAGTACTTC

V: TRBV7-9
D: TRBD2
size: -
J: TRBJ2-7
CDR3: CASSLGGSGGAYEQYF
DNA: TGTGCCAGCAGCTTAGGGGGAAGCGGGGGGGCCTACGAGCAGTACTTC

V: TRBV19
D: -
size: -
J: TRBJ1-4
CDR3: CASHLGATNEKLFF
DNA: TGTGCCAGCCACTTAGGGGCAACTAATGAAAAACTGTTTTTT

V: TRBV2
D: -
size: -
J: TRBJ2-7
CDR3: CASSFSGGTYEQYF
DNA: TGTGCCAGCAGTTTCTCAGGGGGGACCTACGAGCAGTACTTC

V: TRBV4-1
D: -
size: -
J: TRBJ2-5
CDR3: CASSQDRGASDQETQYF
DNA: TGCGCCAGCAGCCAAGATAGAGGGGCTAGCGATCAAGAGACCCAGTACTTC

V: TRBV4-3
D: TRBD1
size: -
J: TRBJ1-2
CDR3: CASSQDAGTGGYYGYTF
DNA: TGCGCCAGCAGCCAAGATGCCGGGACAGGGGGTTACTATGGCTACACCTTC

V: TRBV5-4
D: -
size: -
J: TRBJ2-7
CDR3: CASSLLGQGTYEQYF
DNA: TGTGCCAGCAGCCTCCTGGGGCAGGGTACCTACGAGCAGTACTTC

V: TRBV28
D: TRBD1
size: -
J: TRBJ1-4
CDR3: CASSPRTGSTTNEKLFF
DNA: TGTGCCAGCAGTCCCCGGACAGGTTCAACAACTAATGAAAAACTGTTTTTT

V: TRBV10-2
D: -
size: -
J: TRBJ1-5
CDR3: CASCASGLNQPQHF
DNA: TGCGCCAGCTGCGCGTCAGGCCTCAATCAGCCCCAGCATTTT

V: TRBV2
D: TRBD1
size: -
J: TRBJ2-7
CDR3: CASSGQGAGEQYF
DNA: TGTGCCAGCAGTGGACAGGGGGCGGGCGAGCAGTACTTC

V: TRBV28
D: -
size: few
J: TRBJ2-7
CDR3: CASSLTGNYEQYF
DNA: TGTGCCAGCAGTCTGACAGGAAACTACGAGCAGTACTTC

V: TRBV6-1
D: -
size: -
J: TRBJ1-6
CDR3: CASSERPPYGNSPLHF
DNA: TGTGCCAGCAGTGAACGTCCTCCCTATGGTAATTCACCCCTCCACTTT

V: TRBV9
D: TRBD1
size: -
J: TRBJ1-5
CDR3: CASSLQGLPNQPQHF
DNA: TGTGCCAGCAGCCTACAGGGGCTCCCCAATCAGCCCCAGCATTTT

V: TRBV5-6
D: -
size: -
J: TRBJ1-4
CDR3: CASSLGSEKLFF
DNA: TGTGCCAGCAGCTTGGGAAGCGAAAAACTGTTTTTT

V: TRBV6-5
D: -
size: few
J: TRBJ2-7
CDR3: CASMAGVRSYEQYF
DNA: TGTGCCAGCATGGCAGGGGTACGCTCCTACGAGCAGTACTTC

V: TRBV3-1/TRBV3-2
D: -
size: -
J: TRBJ1-5
CDR3: CASSPSGGGRAPQHF
DNA: TGTGCCAGCAGCCCCTCTGGTGGGGGCAGGGCGCCCCAGCATTTT

V: TRBV6-5
D: -
size: -
J: TRBJ1-5
CDR3: CASSRGEILNQPQHF
DNA: TGTGCCAGCTCACGGGGAGAGATTCTCAATCAGCCCCAGCATTTT

V: TRBV11-2
D: TRBD1
size: -
J: TRBJ1-2
CDR3: CASSLGDSGGYTF
DNA: TGTGCCAGCAGCTTGGGGGACAGTGGCGGCTACACCTTC

V: TRBV6-5
D: TRBD1
size: few
J: TRBJ1-1
CDR3: CASRGQGANTEAFF
DNA: TGTGCCAGCAGGGGACAGGGAGCGAACACTGAAGCTTTCTTT

V: TRBV9
D: TRBD2
size: -
J: TRBJ2-7
CDR3: CASSVAAAGETYEQYF
DNA: TGTGCCAGCAGCGTAGCTGCGGCGGGGGAGACCTACGAGCAGTACTTC

V: TRBV4-2
D: TRBD2
size: -
J: TRBJ2-7
CDR3: CASSQVQTSGGVHEQYF
DNA: TGTGCCAGCAGCCAAGTACAGACTAGCGGGGGGGTCCACGAGCAGTACTTC

V: TRBV30
D: TRBD1
size: once
J: TRBJ1-1
CDR3: CAWQGAVTEAFF
DNA: TGTGCCTGGCAGGGGGCGGTCACTGAAGCTTTCTTT

V: TRBV6-5
D: -
size: -
J: TRBJ1-6
CDR3: CASSYRGNLYDSPLHF
DNA: TGTGCCAGCAGTTACCGGGGAAACTTGTATGATTCACCCCTCCACTTT

V: TRBV7-9
D: TRBD1
size: -
J: TRBJ1-2
CDR3: CASSTGQTNYGYTF
DNA: TGTGCCAGCAGCACGGGACAGACTAACTATGGCTACACCTTC

V: TRBV18
D: TRBD1
size: -
J: TRBJ2-7
CDR3: CASSRFDRGLSYEQYF
DNA: TGTGCCAGCTCACGGTTTGACAGGGGCCTCTCCTACGAGCAGTACTTC

V: TRBV6-5
D: -
size: -
J: TRBJ1-1
CDR3: CASSFLRGNTEAFF
DNA: TGTGCCAGCAGTTTTCTCCGAGGTAACACTGAAGCTTTCTTT

V: TRBV7-9
D: -
size: -
J: TRBJ1-2
CDR3: CASSSQGRANYGYTF
DNA: TGTGCCAGCAGCTCGCAAGGGAGAGCTAACTATGGCTACACCTTC

V: TRBV7-9
D: TRBD1
size: -
J: TRBJ2-6
CDR3: CASSPRTGGAGANVLTF
DNA: TGTGCCAGCAGCCCACGGACAGGGGGCGCTGGGGCCAACGTCCTGACTTTC

V: TRBV10-1
D: TRBD2
size: many
J: TRBJ2-3
CDR3: CASSAGLADTDTQYF
DNA: TGCGCCAGCAGTGCGGGACTAGCGGACACAGATACGCAGTATTTT

V: TRBV18
D: TRBD2
size: -
J: TRBJ2-7
CDR3: CASSPGRGTYEQYF
DNA: TGTGCCAGCTCACCCGGGCGGGGGACCTACGAGCAGTACTTC

V: TRBV5-4
D: TRBD1
size: -
J: TRBJ1-1
CDR3: CASSPLTGGYTEAFF
DNA: TGTGCCAGCAGCCCGCTGACAGGGGGGTACACTGAAGCTTTCTTT

V: TRBV6-2/TRBV6-3
D: TRBD1
size: -
J: TRBJ1-5
CDR3: CASSYPTNRGTGPQHF
DNA: TGTGCCAGCAGTTATCCTACCAACAGGGGAACAGGGCCCCAGCATTTT

V: TRBV5-1
D: TRBD2
size: -
J: TRBJ2-3
CDR3: CASSLALAGGADTQYF
DNA: TGCGCCAGCAGCTTGGCCCTAGCGGGGGGAGCAGATACGCAGTATTTT

V: TRBV30
D: TRBD1
size: once
J: TRBJ1-5
CDR3: CAWSEGDRGYQPQHF
DNA: TGTGCCTGGAGTGAAGGGGACAGGGGGTATCAGCCCCAGCATTTT

V: TRBV6-5
D: -
size: -
J: TRBJ2-5
CDR3: CASLRTIQETQYF
DNA: TGTGCCAGTCTTAGGACTATCCAAGAGACCCAGTACTTC

V: TRBV9
D: -
size: -
J: TRBJ2-1
CDR3: CASSVGIAAYNEQFF
DNA: TGTGCCAGCAGCGTAGGAATAGCGGCCTACAATGAGCAGTTCTTC

V: TRBV11-2
D: -
size: -
J: TRBJ2-1
CDR3: CASSLSAGTPQFF
DNA: TGTGCCAGCAGCCTTTCGGCAGGTACGCCGCAGTTCTTC

V: TRBV19
D: TRBD1
size: -
J: TRBJ1-5
CDR3: CASNRQGATGNQPQHF
DNA: TGTGCCAGTAATCGACAGGGGGCAACGGGCAATCAGCCCCAGCATTTT

V: TRBV18
D: -
size: -
J: TRBJ1-6
CDR3: CASSPTGTNSPLHF
DNA: TGTGCCAGCTCACCAACGGGTACCAATTCACCCCTCCACTTT

V: TRBV9
D: TRBD1
size: -
J: TRBJ1-2
CDR3: CASSVGTVGTGEQNTF
DNA: TGTGCCAGCAGCGTAGGGACCGTAGGGACAGGGGAACAGAACACCTTC

V: TRBV11-2
D: -
size: -
J: TRBJ2-4
CDR3: CASSLETGRKNIQYF
DNA: TGTGCCAGCAGCTTAGAAACGGGAAGAAAAAACATTCAGTACTTC

V: TRBV7-2
D: -
size: -
J: TRBJ2-7
CDR3: CASSHYGPTGLTYEQYF
DNA: TGTGCCAGCAGCCACTACGGGCCGACAGGATTGACCTACGAGCAGTACTTC

V: TRBV7-2
D: -
size: few
J: TRBJ2-3
CDR3: CASSLLGPTTDTQYF
DNA: TGTGCCAGCAGCTTATTGGGCCCCACAACAGATACGCAGTATTTT

V: TRBV5-1
D: -
size: -
J: TRBJ1-1
CDR3: CASTARALRGEAFF
DNA: TGCGCCAGCACCGCCCGGGCCTTACGGGGTGAAGCTTTCTTT

V: TRBV15
D: TRBD2
size: -
J: TRBJ2-1
CDR3: CATSAPGTRNEQFF
DNA: TGTGCCACCAGCGCCCCCGGGACTAGGAATGAGCAGTTCTTC

V: TRBV2
D: -
size: -
J: TRBJ2-7
CDR3: CASSGEGYEQYF
DNA: TGTGCCAGCAGTGGAGAGGGCTACGAGCAGTACTTC

V: TRBV7-9
D: -
size: -
J: TRBJ1-6
CDR3: CASSLQVASPLHF
DNA: TGTGCCAGCAGCTTGCAGGTGGCCTCACCCCTCCACTTT

V: TRBV6-5
D: -
size: -
J: TRBJ2-5
CDR3: CASSYRLANQETQYF
DNA: TGTGCCAGCAGTTACAGGCTAGCGAACCAAGAGACCCAGTACTTC

V: TRBV6-5
D: -
size: few
J: TRBJ2-7
CDR3: CASSRTWRGTYEQYF
DNA: TGTGCCAGCAGTCGCACATGGCGGGGAACCTACGAGCAGTACTTC

V: TRBV25-1
D: TRBD2
size: -
J: TRBJ2-1
CDR3: CASSDGLAGWGNEQFF
DNA: TGTGCCAGCAGTGATGGACTAGCGGGGTGGGGCAATGAGCAGTTCTTC

V: TRBV6-1
D: -
size: few
J: TRBJ1-2
CDR3: CASSERGNYGYTF
DNA: TGTGCCAGCAGTGAACGCGGGAACTATGGCTACACCTTC